The clone carrying this T cell receptor (beta chain) was recorded many times. The antigen is unknown. This sample stems from a study of neurological immune-mediated disorders. Study observations and caveats: No expanded-clone CDR3 amino acid sequence recurred across subjects, suggesting private TCR-beta repertoires. No clinical or MRI feature was associated with the multiple sclerosis repertoire cluster.

5'RACE with 10-nucleotide random UMIs produced the cDNA. TCRdb used MiXCR to reprocess the 5' RACE reads, holding one entry per CDR3 protein. The sample comprises over 75,000 distinct CDR3 sequences, over 4.5% of which are singletons, and 7.9% rests with the top ten. The sample's time point: longitudinal time-point 2. This receptor was taken from a woman in her fifties or sixties with multiple sclerosis. The sequenced sample consisted of PBMCs.

The CDR3 DNA is TGTGCCACCAGCAGCCTCAATTCACCCCTCCACTTT. This translates into CATSSLNSPLHF. The V gene is TRBV15, the J gene TRBJ1-6; D gene uncertain. The V end lost 3 bases, the J end lost 7 bases, and 4 bases lay between the germline ends. Germline V gene sequence: CDR1 LNHNV, CDR2 YYDKDF (reference sequence). The CDR3 contains 12 residues.